This TCR beta chain comes out of a study of graft-versus-host responses after intestinal transplantation. Trimming removed 0 bases at V and 3 bases at J, with 12 bases between. This CDR3 region has 15 residues. Germline V gene lookup returns CDR1 MGHRA and CDR2 YSYEKL. The table came from immunoSEQ multiplex PCR; TCRdb's copy has only in-frame clones and leaves some out. Among approximately 24,000 clones, 85% to 95% were seen once, and the ten largest hold roughly 1.9%. The chain uses TRBV4-1 and TRBJ2-7; D may correspond to TRBD1 or TRBD2 (5 bases each). The input for sequencing was PBMCs, taken 39 to 40 days after intestinal transplant. This clonotype originated in a human patient who received an intestinal transplant, so some T cells may come from the graft donor. The CDR3 region is CASSQDQRQGYEQYF. The CDR3, as DNA: TGCGCCAGCAGCCAAGATCAGCGGCAGGGCTACGAGCAGTACTTC.